This entry features one T cell receptor beta chain sequence. Its antigen has not been determined. Base qualities are not provided; no much larger clone lies one nucleotide away. Each collaborating institution followed its own protocols to collect whole blood in K2EDTA tubes. For TCRbeta analysis, collaborators shipped samples in one of three forms: frozen whole blood, isolated PBMCs, or DNA extracted from either of those sample types. The entry originates in a study of blood T cell repertoires in COVID-19 (dated by TCRdb to the early 2020s). Some background on the complete study: The collaborator samples originated in the United States, Italy and Spain and spanned the acute and convalescent phases of COVID-19. The material from the prospective study consisted of cDNA or gDNA derived from T cells, B-cell-depleted T cells, or PBMCs. The dataset comprised deeply sampled blood TCRbeta repertoires from subjects exposed to, actively infected with, or recovered from COVID-19. The repertoires were released in a freely available public database intended as a resource for research on the immune response to SARS-CoV-2. Samples came from the ongoing ImmuneRACE study (first 160 participants) plus 1,254 subjects from 6 global collaborators. Nearly every sample came with metadata listing a de-identified subject ID, COVID-19 status, age in years and sex. Where available, HLA class I and class II types were taken from metadata supplied by the sample provider and were not determined by assay-based typing.

The research as a whole found: The amount of clinical and demographic metadata varied by source and participant and was provided uncurated.

The immunoSEQ Assay, a bias-controlled multiplex PCR, was used to amplify TCRbeta CDR3 regions from genomic DNA. In the paper's pipeline: The number of nucleated cells in each sample was estimated from the amplification of reference gene primers within the assay. Sequence reads were collapsed and filtered to measure the absolute abundance of every unique TCRbeta CDR3 rearrangement. Productive Simpson clonality was computed per sample as the square root of Simpson's diversity index over productive rearrangements. The source is immuneACCESS, and TCRdb retained only in-frame sequences with V and J called. Part of the clones is not carried over; for the studies checked, unresolved V genes explain less than half of this, and the remainder is unexplained. V and J calls and clone size are those listed in that table; D and trimming were worked out from the DNA. The sample table contains about 68,000 clones; only one count was recorded for approximately 88% of them. The ten biggest clones cover approximately 2.5% of the sample.

The CDR3 covers 15 residues, taking in both the cysteine and the phenylalanine. The retained sequence is limited to the CDR3, 45 bases, with the frame set at the first base. CDR1 and CDR2, per the germline V gene, are SGHRS and YFSETQ. A distance of 8 bases separates the germline ends of V and J, which lose 1 base and 0 bases respectively. The TCR comes from a human donor in a cohort sampled during active COVID-19. Rearrangement joined TRBV5-1 to TRBJ2-1, with TRBD2 as a weak D call on 5 bases. Sequenced material: peripheral blood. The bases read TGCGCCAGCAGCTTGAGCCTAGCCTCCTACAATGAGCAGTTCTTC. Its protein product is CASSLSLASYNEQFF.